The 11 T cell receptor beta chains listed next were all sequenced from one sample in a study of T-cell memory formation after mild COVID-19. TCRdb recomputed calls from the 5' RACE reads with MiXCR, one row per CDR3 protein. Among under 650,000 distinct CDR3 sequences listed, roughly 18% were seen once. The sequenced sample consisted of PBMCs or a T cell subset sorted from them (not recorded which). The source is an adult woman who had mild COVID-19 (a few samples of this study predate the infection). Cell type and time point are not known.

The chain links TRBV27 to TRBJ2-5; D is unclear. V was shortened by 5 bases and J by 1 base, with 11 bases between the two germline ends. There are 14 residues in the CDR3. The germline CDR1 and CDR2 sequences are MNHEY and SMNVEV (reference sequence). Here the CDR3 reads CASSTLGFQETQYF. In nucleotides, the CDR3 is TGTGCCAGCAGTACCCTCGGGTTCCAAGAGACCCAGTACTTC.

This clonotype was recorded a few times. The chain carries TRBV7-9 and TRBJ2-3; 10 nucleotides agree with TRBD2. The trim removed 8 bases at V and 0 bases at J, leaving 8 bases unmatched. Germline CDR1 reads SEHNR; CDR2 reads FQNEAQ (reference sequence). This CDR3 spans 16 amino acids. This chain's CDR3 is CASSSGGLSSTDTQYF. CDR3 sequence (DNA): TGTGCCAGCTCTAGCGGGGGACTTTCTAGCACAGATACGCAGTATTTT. The whole variable domain, remainder taken from reference TRBV7-9 and TRBJ2-3, is DTGVSQNPRHKITKRGQNVTFRCDPISEHNRLYWYRQTLGQGPEFLTYFQNEAQLEKSRLLSDRFSAERPKGSFSTLEIQRTEQGDSAMYLCASSSGGLSSTDTQYFGPGTRLTVL.

The chain links TRBV5-5 to TRBJ2-1; unclear D gene. V shed 0 bases and J shed 2 bases, with 9 bases lying between them. This CDR3 contains 15 residues. CDR1 is SGHKS, CDR2 YYEKEE, per germline (reference sequence). The CDR3 loop is CASSLDPPTYNEQFF. In nucleotides, the CDR3 is TGTGCCAGCAGCTTGGATCCCCCGACCTACAATGAGCAGTTCTTC.

V gene TRBV7-8 combines with J gene TRBJ2-7; 11 nucleotides agree with TRBD2. The trim removed 5 bases at V and 0 bases at J, leaving 12 bases unmatched. Germline CDR1 SGHVS, CDR2 FQNEAQ. This CDR3 contains 18 residues. CDR3 nucleotide sequence: TGTGCCAGCAGCCCCCTCCTGGGACTAGCGGATAGCTCCTACGAGCAGTACTTC. Its translation: CASSPLLGLADSSYEQYF.

In regard to this clonotype: This CDR3 fails to terminate in the conserved phenylalanine or tryptophan, so it likely reflects a read error. V usage is TRBV12-3 or TRBV12-4 and J usage is TRBJ1-2, with 8 bases aligning to TRBD1. Trimming cost V 3 bases and J 8 bases; bases outside gene matches: 5. The CDR3 covers 13 residues. This chain's CDR3 is CASSFGQGGGYTL. In nucleotides, the CDR3 is TGTGCCAGCAGTTTCGGACAGGGTGGCGGCTACACCTTA.

This clonotype was seen at least ten times. The chain combines TRBV25-1 with TRBJ2-3; D ambiguous. With 2 bases removed from V and 2 bases from J, the gap between germline ends came to 5 bases. CDR3 length equals 13 residues. Germline CDR1 and CDR2: MGHDK and SYGVNS. The CDR3 sequence: CASSEPSTDTQYF. The CDR3 region has the DNA TGTGCCAGCAGTGAACCCTCCACAGATACGCAGTATTTT.

The chain recombines TRBV7-2 with TRBJ2-7; D gene unclear. V was trimmed by 5 bases and J by 3 bases, leaving 14 bases between them. The CDR3 is made up of 14 amino acids. Looked up from germline, CDR1 is SGHTA and CDR2 is FQGNSA. The CDR3 region has the DNA TGTGCCAGCAGCCCCTTCGGGCCCTACTACGAGCAGTACTTC. Amino acid sequence: CASSPFGPYYEQYF.

A few counts support this clonotype. The chain links TRBV5-4 to TRBJ2-7; maybe TRBD1 (6 bases). This CDR3 contains 14 residues. Germline lookup yields CDR1 SGHNT and CDR2 YYREEE (reference sequence). The V end lost 5 bases, the J end lost 5 bases, and 17 bases lay between the germline ends. Here the CDR3 reads CASSFVPGADEQYF. The CDR3 nucleotides read TGTGCCAGCAGTTTTGTGCCAGGGGCCGACGAGCAGTACTTC.

The chain couples TRBV3-1 to TRBJ1-3, with 7 positions matching TRBD1. V was clipped by 3 bases and J by 0 bases; unmatched bases: 8. Germline V gives CDR1 LGHDT, CDR2 YNNKEL (reference sequence). The CDR3 is 17 amino acids. CDR3 nucleotide sequence: TGTGCCAGCAGCCAGCCCGGGACAGCCAACTCTGGAAACACCATATATTTT. It encodes CASSQPGTANSGNTIYF.

V is TRBV23-1 and J is TRBJ1-1; D gene unclear. TRBV23-1 is recorded as an ORF, its role being uncertain. Trimming removed 0 bases at V and 0 bases at J, with 8 bases between. This CDR3 is built from 15 residues. The CDR3 DNA is TGCGCCAGCAGTCAATCCAGGTTTCTGAACACTGAAGCTTTCTTT. This codes for CASSQSRFLNTEAFF.

The chain is built from TRBV2 and TRBJ1-1, with D maybe TRBD1 (5 bases). This CDR3 contains 13 residues. V gave up 9 bases and J gave up 0 bases, with 11 bases separating them. The V gene's germline CDR1 is SNHLY and CDR2 FYNNEI. The CDR3 loop is CARRQHMNTEAFF. CDR3 DNA sequence: TGTGCCAGGAGACAGCATATGAACACTGAAGCTTTCTTT.